These T cell receptor beta chains were read from a single sample in a study of T cells after yellow fever vaccination. TCRdb reprocessed the 5' RACE reads with MiXCR, giving one entry per CDR3 protein. The table records about 170,000 distinct CDR3 sequences, about 11% of them present only once. Sample: CD8+ T cells sorted from PBMCs, taken 15 days after the yellow fever booster vaccination. The receptors derive from a man in his late teens or twenties who received the YFV17D yellow fever vaccine. Each CDR3 is given with its conserved first and last residue. A D gene is named only where the DNA matches it firmly. A clone size is listed for some rows: how often the clone was seen (once, few, many), or a class if it is expanded.

V gene	D gene	clone size	J gene	CDR3 protein	CDR3 DNA
TRBV4-3	TRBD1	many	TRBJ2-1	CASSHGTASYNEQFF	TGCGCCAGCAGCCATGGGACAGCGTCCTACAATGAGCAGTTCTTC
TRBV29-1	TRBD1	many	TRBJ2-2	CSVDPGQGSGELFF	TGCAGCGTAGACCCGGGACAGGGGTCCGGGGAGCTGTTTTTT
TRBV5-1	.	many	TRBJ2-7	CASSPDPNEQYF	TGCGCCAGCAGCCCCGATCCCAACGAGCAGTACTTC
TRBV12-3/TRBV12-4	.	few	TRBJ2-5	CASTLGGGWETQYF	TGTGCCAGCACCCTAGGGGGGGGCTGGGAGACCCAGTACTTC
TRBV9	.	few	TRBJ1-3	CASTAGSSGNTIYF	TGTGCCAGCACGGCGGGTAGCTCTGGAAACACCATATATTTT
TRBV15	.	few	TRBJ2-3	CATSRVTDTQYF	TGTGCCACCAGCAGAGTGACCGATACGCAGTATTTT
TRBV2	.	few	TRBJ2-7	CASSETSGPVYEQYF	TGTGCCAGCAGTGAAACCAGCGGGCCGGTTTACGAGCAGTACTTC
TRBV5-4	.	.	TRBJ2-3	CASSLDPGYGTDTQYF	TGTGCCAGCAGCTTAGATCCGGGTTACGGCACAGATACGCAGTATTTT
TRBV20-1	.	few	TRBJ2-1	CSARDLGGPIHNEQFF	TGCAGTGCTAGAGATCTCGGGGGGCCGATCCACAATGAGCAGTTCTTC
TRBV3-1	.	few	TRBJ2-5	CASPTRGGGTQYF	TGTGCCAGCCCTACCAGAGGGGGGGGGACCCAGTACTTC
TRBV5-6	TRBD1	few	TRBJ1-2	CASSYRGGYTF	TGTGCCAGCAGCTACAGGGGTGGCTACACCTTC
TRBV4-1	TRBD2	many	TRBJ2-3	CASSQDPPVAGGTDTQYF	TGCGCCAGCAGCCAAGATCCCCCCGTAGCGGGGGGCACAGATACGCAGTATTTT
TRBV5-6	.	.	TRBJ2-7	CASTPAGGYEQYF	TGTGCCAGCACTCCAGCCGGAGGTTACGAGCAGTACTTC
TRBV25-1	.	.	TRBJ2-1	CASSEYQGLSGNEQFF	TGTGCCAGCAGTGAATATCAAGGGCTGAGTGGGAATGAGCAGTTCTTC
TRBV30	.	few	TRBJ1-2	CAWSSPWGSYGYTF	TGTGCCTGGAGTTCTCCTTGGGGTTCCTATGGCTACACCTTC
TRBV27	.	few	TRBJ2-3	CASSPNREGNFPDTQYF	TGTGCCAGCAGTCCGAACCGTGAGGGGAATTTCCCAGATACGCAGTATTTT
TRBV6-6	.	.	TRBJ2-7	CASSYKAAGNYEQYF	TGTGCCAGCAGTTACAAGGCGGCAGGGAATTACGAGCAGTACTTC
TRBV12-3/TRBV12-4	TRBD2	many	TRBJ2-7	CASSITSGDFYEQYF	TGTGCCAGCAGCATCACTAGCGGGGATTTCTACGAGCAGTACTTC
TRBV4-1	.	few	TRBJ1-2	CASSQDGLGYGYTF	TGCGCCAGCAGCCAAGATGGGTTGGGCTATGGCTACACCTTC
TRBV2	.	.	TRBJ2-5	CASSDGRGPQETQYF	TGTGCCAGCAGTGATGGTAGGGGACCACAAGAGACCCAGTACTTC
TRBV7-2	TRBD2	many	TRBJ2-5	CASSLWGGLSETQYF	TGTGCCAGCAGCTTATGGGGAGGGCTCAGCGAGACCCAGTACTTC
TRBV4-3	.	.	TRBJ2-2	CASSQDLRTAYTGELFF	TGCGCCAGCAGCCAAGATCTTCGGACAGCCTACACCGGGGAGCTGTTTTTT
TRBV4-2	.	few	TRBJ1-4	CASSQDPGLFNEKLFF	TGTGCCAGCAGCCAAGATCCGGGACTGTTTAATGAAAAACTGTTTTTT
TRBV4-1	TRBD1	few	TRBJ2-3	CASSLLSTGEWETQYF	TGCGCCAGCAGCCTGCTATCTACAGGGGAATGGGAAACGCAGTATTTT
TRBV7-9	TRBD1	few	TRBJ2-2	CASSRTGTTGELFF	TGTGCCAGCAGTAGGACAGGGACCACCGGGGAGCTGTTTTTT
TRBV5-5	TRBD1	few	TRBJ2-3	CATTPPGTGKDTQYF	TGTGCCACCACCCCGCCCGGGACAGGGAAAGATACGCAGTATTTT
TRBV7-2	.	many	TRBJ1-6	CASSLFLNSPLHF	TGTGCCAGCAGCTTATTCCTGAATTCACCCCTCCACTTT
TRBV4-1	.	.	TRBJ1-1	CASSQGDGETDTEAFF	TGCGCCAGCAGCCAAGGGGATGGAGAGACGGACACTGAAGCTTTCTTT
TRBV3-1	.	.	TRBJ2-1	CASSHKYPANNEQFF	TGTGCCAGCAGCCACAAATACCCTGCTAACAATGAGCAGTTCTTC
TRBV20-1	.	.	TRBJ2-3	CSATGGGATQYF	TGCAGTGCTACTGGGGGGGGCGCTACGCAGTATTTT